These 20 T cell receptor beta chains share one sample of origin, sequenced in a study of response to subunit inactivated influenza vaccine. TCRdb reprocessed the RT-PCR reads with MiXCR, giving one entry per CDR3 protein. Of 170,000 or so distinct CDR3 sequences listed, about 10% are singletons. Here the sequenced sample was CD8+ T cells sorted from PBMCs, taken around 2 years after vaccination. All receptors derive from a man in his fifties or sixties who received an inactivated influenza vaccine.

The chain is built from TRBV6-1 and TRBJ2-1, with 7 bases that match TRBD1. This CDR3 spans 15 amino acids. The J segment lost 7 bases and the V segment lost 2 bases, leaving 8 bases of the junction unmatched. CDR1 and CDR2 from the germline V gene are MNHNS and SASEGT. For the CDR3, the DNA is TGTGCCAGCAGTGAAAGACAGGGCGGTTGGAATGAGCAGTTCTTC. Protein sequence: CASSERQGGWNEQFF.

This sequence joins TRBV7-9 and TRBJ2-7; weak D call: TRBD2 (7 bases). Germline loops: CDR1 SEHNR, CDR2 FQNEAQ (reference sequence). The CDR3 has 14 amino acids. V lost 2 bases to trimming and J lost 7 bases, with 15 bases between them. CDR3 sequence (DNA): TGTGCCAGCAGCTTACTCGGCGGGGGCGAAGAGCAGTACTTC. It specifies CASSLLGGGEEQYF.

This clonotype has just a few counts. The rearrangement links TRBV21-1 to TRBJ1-4. TRBV21-1 is tagged as a pseudogene. The CDR3 runs to 17 residues. CDR3 in amino acids: CASSKKRSAATNEKLFF. For the CDR3, the DNA is TGTGCCAGCAGCAAAAAAAGGAGTGCCGCAACTAATGAAAAACTGTTTTTT.

This clonotype turned up a few times. The DNA of the CDR3 is TGTGCCAGCAGTTTATCCCTTATGAACACTGAAGCTTTCTTT. Amino acids: CASSLSLMNTEAFF. The chain couples TRBV28 to TRBJ1-1, with unresolved D. The CDR3 runs to 14 residues. Germline V CDR1 and CDR2: MDHEN, SYDVKM. V shed 1 base and J shed 0 bases, with 6 bases lying between them.

This clonotype occurred many times. The V and J genes are TRBV6-6 and TRBJ2-2; 9 nucleotides line up with TRBD1. Germline CDR1 MNHNY, CDR2 SVGAGI (reference sequence). Trimming removed 2 bases from V and 7 bases from J; junction bases left unmatched: 14. This CDR3 has 18 residues. In DNA form, the CDR3 reads TGTGCCAGCAGTTACCCCGCGGCCGGGACAGGGACGGACGGGGAGCTGTTTTTT. This codes for CASSYPAAGTGTDGELFF.

This clonotype was counted a few times. The chain has TRBV29-1 and TRBJ2-5, with TRBD2 identical over 11 bases. The length of the CDR3 is 14 residues. J lost 5 bases, V lost 7 bases, and 9 bases had no gene match. Germline CDR1 is SQVTM and CDR2 is ANQGSEA. The CDR3 DNA sequence: TGCAGCGGGATTAGCGGGGGGGCCGGTGAGACCCAGTACTTC. Translating it yields CSGISGGAGETQYF.

The gene calls are TRBV19 and TRBJ1-1; D is undetermined. V lost 0 bases and J lost 0, with 11 bases in between. CDR1 LNHDA and CDR2 SQIVND come from the germline V gene (reference sequence). The CDR3 has 16 amino acids. The CDR3: CASSIDSWAVNTEAFF. The CDR3 DNA reads TGTGCCAGTAGTATAGATTCTTGGGCAGTGAACACTGAAGCTTTCTTT.

This clonotype was found a few times. This may come from a read error, since a much larger clone is one base off. The chain links TRBV5-6 to TRBJ2-2; the match to TRBD2 covers 11 bases. Germline loops: CDR1 SGHDT, CDR2 YYEEEE. Germline trimming cut 3 bases from V and 7 bases from J; bases unmatched to any gene: 8. The CDR3 loop spans 16 amino acids. As DNA, the CDR3 is TGTGCCAGCAGCTATCGGACTAGCGGGCCCATCGGGGAGCTGTTTTTT. This gives the protein CASSYRTSGPIGELFF.

The chain carries TRBV9 and TRBJ2-3; D might be TRBD2 (5 bases). This CDR3 has 13 amino acids. Germline V gives CDR1 SGDLS, CDR2 YYNGEE. Trimming pared 3 bases from V and 1 base from J, leaving 6 bases between. CDR3 sequence (DNA): TGTGCCAGCAGCGGAGGGCGCACAGATACGCAGTATTTT. Translated, it gives CASSGGRTDTQYF.

The table lists this clonotype with a few counts. The rearrangement joins TRBV20-1 to TRBJ2-1; weak D call: TRBD2 (5 bases). V dropped 6 bases and J dropped 10 bases, with 13 bases sitting between them. CDR1 DFQATT and CDR2 SNEGSKA come from the germline V gene (reference sequence). The CDR3 length is 11 residues. The CDR3 DNA reads TGCAGTGCAACCGGGGAGTTGGAGCAGTTCTTC. Amino acids: CSATGELEQFF.

The rearrangement links TRBV4-3 to TRBJ2-3; unclear D gene. CDR1 is LGHNA, CDR2 YSLEER, per germline. Trimming took off 1 base at V and 0 bases at J, with 20 bases between the two ends. The CDR3 has 19 amino acids. CDR3 DNA sequence: TGCGCCAGCAGCCAAGTCCCACCCCAGAAGCCAACTAGCACAGATACGCAGTATTTT. It codes for CASSQVPPQKPTSTDTQYF.

This clonotype was recorded a few times. The chain combines TRBV19 with TRBJ2-7; maybe TRBD2 (5 bases). From germline, CDR1 is LNHDA and CDR2 SQIVND (reference sequence). This CDR3 region has 15 residues. V was cut by 0 bases and J by 5 bases, with 14 bases left in between. CDR3 nucleotide sequence: TGTGCCAGTAGTATAGAGGGAAGGGTGCGGGACGAGCAGTACTTC. Residues: CASSIEGRVRDEQYF.

In DNA, the CDR3 is TGCGCCAGCAGCTTGTTGGTAGCGGGAGCCGAGCAGTACTTC. Encoded protein: CASSLLVAGAEQYF. The chain carries TRBV5-1 and TRBJ2-7; TRBD2 matches 9 bases. J was trimmed by 6 bases and V by 1 base; bases with no gene match: 5. The CDR3 sequence is 14 residues long. Germline values: CDR1 SGHRS, CDR2 YFSETQ. The variable domain in full, with the rest retrieved from reference TRBV5-1 and TRBJ2-7, is KAGVTQTPRYLIKTRGQQVTLSCSPISGHRSVSWYQQTPGQGLQFLFEYFSETQRNKGNFPGRFSGRQFSNSRSEMNVSTLELGDSALYLCASSLLVAGAEQYFGPGTRLTVT.

A word on this clonotype: A clone one base away is much larger, so this may be a read error. The genes are TRBV7-2 and TRBJ2-1; D unclear. This CDR3 comprises 11 residues. Germline V gene data show CDR1 as SGHTA and CDR2 as FQGNSA. In DNA form, the CDR3 reads TGTGCCACCAGCTTTTTAAATGAGCAGTTCTTC. Translation gives CATSFLNEQFF.

The sample holds many counts of this clonotype. The chain carries TRBV12-3 or TRBV12-4 and TRBJ2-7; the match to TRBD2 covers 14 bases. The J segment lost 1 base and the V segment lost 1 base, leaving 3 bases of the junction unmatched. There are 17 residues in the CDR3. The CDR3 nucleotides are TGTGCCAGCAGTTTAGGGGGACTAGCGGGGGTATCCTACGAGCAGTACTTC. It is translated as CASSLGGLAGVSYEQYF.

This clonotype was seen a few times. The V and J genes are TRBV12-3 or TRBV12-4 and TRBJ2-3; D remains unclear. This CDR3 region has 12 residues. Deletions cut 5 bases from V and 6 bases from J, with 9 bases between. For the CDR3, the DNA is TGTGCCAGCAGTCCCTCCGAGGATACGCAGTATTTT. It is translated as CASSPSEDTQYF.

The chain employs TRBV6-5 and TRBJ2-1; no clear D. Trimming stripped 2 bases from V and 8 bases from J, with 10 bases between. The CDR3 is 13 amino acids. Germline V gene data show CDR1 as MNHEY and CDR2 as SVGAGI. The CDR3 DNA sequence: TGTGCCAGCAGTTACGGGAATGGGGATGAGCAGTTCTTC. Encoded protein: CASSYGNGDEQFF.

This clonotype came up many times. The chain carries TRBV5-1 and TRBJ2-7; the match to TRBD1 covers 9 bases. The CDR3 runs 14 residues. Losses at the gene ends were 4 bases for V and 2 bases for J; bases not matched to a gene: 4. Germline V gene sequence: CDR1 SGHRS, CDR2 YFSETQ. The chain's CDR3 is CASSAGQGTYEQYF. The CDR3, as DNA: TGCGCCAGCAGCGCGGGACAGGGAACCTACGAGCAGTACTTC.

The chain carries TRBV7-9 and TRBJ1-2; D gene unclear. The ends were cut back, 5 bases at V and 0 bases at J, with 19 bases in the middle. This CDR3 contains 17 residues. Germline CDR1 SEHNR, CDR2 FQNEAQ (reference sequence). The chain's CDR3 is CASSPAVSPGPNYGYTF. For the CDR3, the DNA is TGTGCCAGCAGCCCGGCGGTTAGTCCAGGACCTAACTATGGCTACACCTTC.

This clonotype was detected many times. The CDR3: CASSSKGTGGSETQYF. In DNA form, the CDR3 reads TGTGCCAGCAGCTCAAAGGGGACAGGGGGTTCGGAGACCCAGTACTTC. The chain is built from TRBV7-3 and TRBJ2-5, with 11 bases lining up with TRBD1. V shed 4 bases, J shed 5 bases, and the junction held 9 bases outside the gene matches. Germline V gives CDR1 SGHTA, CDR2 FQGTGA. The CDR3 runs 16 residues. The complete variable domain, with remaining parts taken from reference TRBV7-3 and TRBJ2-5, reads GAGVSQTPSNKVTEKGKYVELRCDPISGHTALYWYRQSLGQGPEFLIYFQGTGAADDSGLPNDRFFAVRPEGSVSTLKIQRTERGDSAVYLCASSSKGTGGSETQYFGPGTRLLVL.